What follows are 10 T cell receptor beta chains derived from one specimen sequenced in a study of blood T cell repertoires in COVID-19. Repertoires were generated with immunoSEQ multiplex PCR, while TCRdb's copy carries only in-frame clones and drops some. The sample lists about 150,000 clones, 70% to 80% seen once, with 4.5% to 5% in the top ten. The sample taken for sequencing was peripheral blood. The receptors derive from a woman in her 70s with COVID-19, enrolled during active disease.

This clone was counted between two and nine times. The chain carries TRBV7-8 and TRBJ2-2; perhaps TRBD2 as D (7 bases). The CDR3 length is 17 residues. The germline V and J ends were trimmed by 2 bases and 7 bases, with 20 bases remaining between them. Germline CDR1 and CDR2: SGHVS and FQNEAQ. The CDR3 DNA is TGTGCCAGCAGCTTACGATCCGGGGGGCGGAACCACGGGGAGCTGTTTTTT. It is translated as CASSLRSGGRNHGELFF.

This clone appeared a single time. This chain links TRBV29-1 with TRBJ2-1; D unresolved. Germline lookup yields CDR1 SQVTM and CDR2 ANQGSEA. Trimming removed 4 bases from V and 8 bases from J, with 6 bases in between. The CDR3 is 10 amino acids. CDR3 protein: CSVGSDEQFF. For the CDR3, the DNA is TGCAGCGTTGGTTCCGATGAGCAGTTCTTC.

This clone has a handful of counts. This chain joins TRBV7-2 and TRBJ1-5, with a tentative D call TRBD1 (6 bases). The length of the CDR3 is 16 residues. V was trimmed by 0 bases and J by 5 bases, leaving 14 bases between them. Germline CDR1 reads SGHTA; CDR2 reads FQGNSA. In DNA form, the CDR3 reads TGTGCCAGCAGCTTAGCGGGCAGGGGAGTTTATCAGCCCCAGCATTTT. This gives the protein CASSLAGRGVYQPQHF.

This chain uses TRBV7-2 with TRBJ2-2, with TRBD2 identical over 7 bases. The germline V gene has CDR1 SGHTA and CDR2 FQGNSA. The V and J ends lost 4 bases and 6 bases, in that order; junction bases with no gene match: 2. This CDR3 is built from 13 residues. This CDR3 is CASSSLAAGELFF. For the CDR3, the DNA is TGTGCCAGCAGCTCTCTAGCGGCCGGGGAGCTGTTTTTT.

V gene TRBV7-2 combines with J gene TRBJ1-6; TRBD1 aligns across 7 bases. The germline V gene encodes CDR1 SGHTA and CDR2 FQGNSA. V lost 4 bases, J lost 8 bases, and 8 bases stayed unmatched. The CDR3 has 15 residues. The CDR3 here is CASSSETGWDSPLHF. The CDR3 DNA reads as TGTGCCAGCAGCTCAGAGACAGGGTGGGATTCACCCCTCCACTTT.

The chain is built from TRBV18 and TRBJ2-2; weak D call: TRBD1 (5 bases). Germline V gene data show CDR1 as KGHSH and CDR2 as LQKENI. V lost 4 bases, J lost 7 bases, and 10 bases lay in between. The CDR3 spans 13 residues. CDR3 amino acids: CASSQTVDGELFF. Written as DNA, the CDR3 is TGTGCCAGCTCACAGACAGTGGACGGGGAGCTGTTTTTT.

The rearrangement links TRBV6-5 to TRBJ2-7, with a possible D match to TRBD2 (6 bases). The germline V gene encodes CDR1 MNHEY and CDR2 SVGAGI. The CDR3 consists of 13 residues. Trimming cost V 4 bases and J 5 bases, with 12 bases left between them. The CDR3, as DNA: TGTGCCAGCAGTTCGGGGGTGCGGCACGAGCAGTACTTC. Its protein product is CASSSGVRHEQYF.

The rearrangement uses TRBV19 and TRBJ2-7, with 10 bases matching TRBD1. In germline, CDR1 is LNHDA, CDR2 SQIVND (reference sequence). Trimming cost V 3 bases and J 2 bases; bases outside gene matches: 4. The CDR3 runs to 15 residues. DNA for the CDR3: TGTGCCAGTAGTATGGGAGGGACAGGGGCCTACGAGCAGTACTTC. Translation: CASSMGGTGAYEQYF.

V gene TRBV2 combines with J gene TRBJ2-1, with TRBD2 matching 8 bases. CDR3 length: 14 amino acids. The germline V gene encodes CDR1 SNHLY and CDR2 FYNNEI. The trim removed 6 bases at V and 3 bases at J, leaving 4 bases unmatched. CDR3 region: CASRAGGLYNEQFF. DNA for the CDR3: TGTGCCAGCAGGGCGGGGGGACTCTACAATGAGCAGTTCTTC.

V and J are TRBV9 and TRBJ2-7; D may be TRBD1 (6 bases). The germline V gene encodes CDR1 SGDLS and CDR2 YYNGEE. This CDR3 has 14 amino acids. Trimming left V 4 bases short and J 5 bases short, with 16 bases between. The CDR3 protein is CASSQSGHKNEQYF. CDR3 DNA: TGTGCCAGCAGCCAGTCGGGACATAAAAACGAGCAGTACTTC.